These T cell receptor beta chains were read from a single sample in a study of Tregs in tolerant kidney transplant recipients. Produced via immunoSEQ multiplex PCR; TCRdb's table is partial and in-frame only. The data hold about 46,000 clones, with about 90% observed a single time. The source material was Tregs from blood. The receptors originated from a human donor in good health. Both conserved end residues are part of each CDR3. A D gene is named only where the DNA matches it firmly. Not every row has a clone size; where given, it reads once, few, many or a size class.

clone size: -
D gene: -
J gene: TRBJ2-5
V gene: TRBV29-1
CDR3 protein: CSVEDRVIRETQYF
CDR3 DNA: TGCAGCGTTGAAGATAGAGTAATACGCGAGACCCAGTACTTC

clone size: -
D gene: -
J gene: TRBJ1-3
V gene: TRBV18
CDR3 protein: CASSPTVDTRSSGNTIYF
CDR3 DNA: TGTGCCAGCTCACCAACTGTGGACACCCGGAGCTCTGGAAACACCATATATTTT

clone size: -
D gene: TRBD1
J gene: TRBJ1-6
V gene: TRBV5-1
CDR3 protein: CASSLGQNNSPLHF
CDR3 DNA: TGCGCCAGCAGCCTGGGACAGAATAATTCACCCCTCCACTTT

clone size: -
D gene: -
J gene: TRBJ1-2
V gene: TRBV18
CDR3 protein: CASSPSQANYGYTF
CDR3 DNA: TGTGCCAGCTCACCTTCACAGGCCAACTATGGCTACACCTTC

clone size: -
D gene: -
J gene: TRBJ1-3
V gene: TRBV9
CDR3 protein: CASAGVQGVGNTIYF
CDR3 DNA: TGTGCCAGCGCGGGCGTACAGGGCGTTGGAAACACCATATATTTT

clone size: -
D gene: TRBD2
J gene: TRBJ2-1
V gene: TRBV7-6
CDR3 protein: CASSLAILAGGHNEQFF
CDR3 DNA: TGTGCCAGCAGCTTAGCAATCCTAGCGGGGGGCCACAATGAGCAGTTCTTC

clone size: -
D gene: -
J gene: TRBJ2-3
V gene: TRBV4-2
CDR3 protein: CASSQERASGTDTQYF
CDR3 DNA: TGTGCCAGCAGCCAAGAGAGGGCTAGCGGCACAGATACGCAGTATTTT

clone size: few
D gene: TRBD1
J gene: TRBJ2-1
V gene: TRBV5-5
CDR3 protein: CASSLDPGQGNNEQFF
CDR3 DNA: TGTGCCAGCAGCTTGGACCCTGGACAGGGGAACAATGAGCAGTTCTTC

clone size: -
D gene: -
J gene: TRBJ2-3
V gene: TRBV29-1
CDR3 protein: CSVPTRRGDTQYF
CDR3 DNA: TGCAGCGTGCCCACGAGAAGGGGAGATACGCAGTATTTT

clone size: -
D gene: TRBD1
J gene: TRBJ2-5
V gene: TRBV18
CDR3 protein: CASSPLTQGAQYF
CDR3 DNA: TGTGCCAGCTCACCACTAACCCAGGGGGCCCAGTACTTC

clone size: -
D gene: TRBD1
J gene: TRBJ1-2
V gene: TRBV4-1
CDR3 protein: CASSQGGTALYGYTF
CDR3 DNA: TGCGCCAGCAGCCAAGGAGGGACAGCCCTGTATGGCTACACCTTC

clone size: -
D gene: TRBD2
J gene: TRBJ2-3
V gene: TRBV2
CDR3 protein: CASSEGAGGRTDTQYF
CDR3 DNA: TGTGCCAGCAGTGAGGGGGCGGGGGGACGCACAGATACGCAGTATTTT

clone size: -
D gene: -
J gene: TRBJ1-5
V gene: TRBV11-2
CDR3 protein: CASSLWGWESSNQPQHF
CDR3 DNA: TGTGCCAGCAGCTTATGGGGGTGGGAGAGCAGCAATCAGCCCCAGCATTTT

clone size: -
D gene: -
J gene: TRBJ1-1
V gene: TRBV6-6
CDR3 protein: CASSYQGYTEAFF
CDR3 DNA: TGTGCCAGCAGTTACCAGGGATATACTGAAGCTTTCTTT

clone size: -
D gene: TRBD1
J gene: TRBJ2-4
V gene: TRBV5-4
CDR3 protein: CASSFLGQGPKNIQYF
CDR3 DNA: TGTGCCAGCAGCTTTTTAGGACAGGGGCCAAAAAACATTCAGTACTTC

clone size: -
D gene: -
J gene: TRBJ2-1
V gene: TRBV6-5
CDR3 protein: CASSYSMGGEQFF
CDR3 DNA: TGTGCCAGCAGTTACTCGATGGGGGGTGAGCAGTTCTTC

clone size: -
D gene: -
J gene: TRBJ1-1
V gene: TRBV14
CDR3 protein: CASSHRQESEAFF
CDR3 DNA: TGTGCCAGCAGCCACCGACAGGAAAGTGAAGCTTTCTTT

clone size: once
D gene: -
J gene: TRBJ1-1
V gene: TRBV6-6
CDR3 protein: CASRAPGGPEAFF
CDR3 DNA: TGTGCCAGCAGAGCCCCGGGGGGGCCTGAAGCTTTCTTT

clone size: -
D gene: -
J gene: TRBJ1-2
V gene: TRBV10-2
CDR3 protein: CASRSLSDGYTF
CDR3 DNA: TGCGCCAGCAGGTCGCTCTCGGATGGCTACACCTTC

clone size: few
D gene: -
J gene: TRBJ1-5
V gene: TRBV18
CDR3 protein: CASSLETVQPQHF
CDR3 DNA: TGTGCCAGCTCACTTGAGACGGTTCAGCCCCAGCATTTT

clone size: -
D gene: -
J gene: TRBJ1-2
V gene: TRBV7-2
CDR3 protein: CASSLRQGYYGYTF
CDR3 DNA: TGTGCCAGCAGCTTACGGCAGGGGTACTATGGCTACACCTTC

clone size: -
D gene: -
J gene: TRBJ2-7
V gene: TRBV10-3
CDR3 protein: CARLPGGGYEQYF
CDR3 DNA: TGTGCCAGACTCCCCGGGGGCGGGTACGAGCAGTACTTC

clone size: -
D gene: TRBD1
J gene: TRBJ2-5
V gene: TRBV5-1
CDR3 protein: CASSLLGGTAQETQYF
CDR3 DNA: TGCGCCAGCAGCTTGTTAGGTGGGACAGCCCAAGAGACCCAGTACTTC

clone size: -
D gene: TRBD1
J gene: TRBJ1-2
V gene: TRBV5-1
CDR3 protein: CASSLDPTGGRYGYTF
CDR3 DNA: TGCGCCAGCAGCTTGGACCCTACAGGGGGCAGGTATGGCTACACCTTC

clone size: -
D gene: TRBD2
J gene: TRBJ2-4
V gene: TRBV5-1
CDR3 protein: CASSDQPGGSKNIQYF
CDR3 DNA: TGCGCCAGCAGCGACCAGCCGGGAGGGTCCAAAAACATTCAGTACTTC

clone size: once
D gene: -
J gene: TRBJ2-7
V gene: TRBV29-1
CDR3 protein: CSVEQTAYEQYF
CDR3 DNA: TGCAGCGTTGAACAGACAGCCTACGAGCAGTACTTC

clone size: -
D gene: TRBD2
J gene: TRBJ2-3
V gene: TRBV30
CDR3 protein: CAWRASGRGTQYF
CDR3 DNA: TGTGCCTGGAGGGCTAGCGGGAGGGGAACGCAGTATTTT

clone size: -
D gene: -
J gene: TRBJ1-1
V gene: TRBV6-1
CDR3 protein: CASSMGLNTEAFF
CDR3 DNA: TGTGCCAGCAGTATGGGTCTGAACACTGAAGCTTTCTTT

clone size: -
D gene: TRBD1
J gene: TRBJ1-3
V gene: TRBV6-1
CDR3 protein: CASRRGTDSGNTIYF
CDR3 DNA: TGTGCCAGCAGGAGGGGGACAGACTCTGGAAACACCATATATTTT

clone size: -
D gene: -
J gene: TRBJ2-2
V gene: TRBV28
CDR3 protein: CASSRAGIGELFF
CDR3 DNA: TGTGCCAGCAGTCGAGCAGGGATCGGGGAGCTGTTTTTT

clone size: -
D gene: TRBD1
J gene: TRBJ2-7
V gene: TRBV6-5
CDR3 protein: CASSSGQGAFIGGQYF
CDR3 DNA: TGTGCCAGCAGTTCCGGACAGGGAGCGTTTATTGGCGGGCAGTACTTC

clone size: -
D gene: TRBD1
J gene: TRBJ1-1
V gene: TRBV6-6
CDR3 protein: CASSSRYRGTEAFF
CDR3 DNA: TGTGCCAGCAGTTCCCGGTACAGGGGCACTGAAGCTTTCTTT

clone size: -
D gene: -
J gene: TRBJ2-1
V gene: TRBV5-1
CDR3 protein: CASSLLGADSPYNEQFF
CDR3 DNA: TGCGCCAGCAGCCTCCTCGGCGCGGATTCACCCTACAATGAGCAGTTCTTC